What follows are 8 T cell receptor beta chains derived from one specimen sequenced in a study of T-cell memory formation after mild COVID-19. TCRdb reprocessed the 5' RACE reads with MiXCR, giving one entry per CDR3 protein. The sample shows about 410,000 distinct CDR3 sequences, roughly 18% of them seen only once. Specimen: PBMCs or a T cell subset sorted from them (not recorded which). The receptor set was obtained from a young man who had mild COVID-19 (a few samples of this study predate the infection). Cell type and time point are not known.

This clonotype appeared a few times. The CDR3 DNA reads as TGTGCCAGCAGCTCCTACCCCGGGAGTCTGGGGACTGAAGCTTTCTTT. Its protein is CASSSYPGSLGTEAFF. The V call is TRBV7-3, the J call TRBJ1-1; D gene ambiguous. V lost 4 bases, J lost 5 bases, and 20 bases lay in between. Germline V gene sequence: CDR1 SGHTA, CDR2 FQGTGA. The CDR3 spans 16 residues.

This clonotype was detected a few times. The chain uses TRBV7-2 and TRBJ2-1, with 9 bases that match TRBD2. V trimming: 0 bases; J trimming: 5 bases; junction bases outside the gene matches: 5. The CDR3 covers 16 residues. Germline V gene sequence: CDR1 SGHTA, CDR2 FQGNSA. In DNA form, the CDR3 reads TGTGCCAGCAGCTTAGCTGGCGGGGGGGCCCACAATGAGCAGTTCTTC. As protein: CASSLAGGGAHNEQFF.

This clonotype was seen more than once but under ten times. DNA of the CDR3: TGTGCCAGCAGCTTAGACGTGAGCACCGAGCAGTACTTC. Amino acids: CASSLDVSTEQYF. The chain has TRBV7-2 and TRBJ2-7; D unresolved. The CDR3 is made up of 13 amino acids. Looked up from germline, CDR1 is SGHTA and CDR2 is FQGNSA. Trimming left V 1 base short and J 6 bases short, with 10 bases between.

This clonotype was seen more than once but under ten times. The chain has TRBV28 and TRBJ1-2; D is undetermined. The V end was cut by 3 bases, the J end by 2 bases, with 10 bases between. This CDR3 comprises 14 residues. CDR1 and CDR2 (germline): MDHEN, SYDVKM. The CDR3 spells CASSLWGWNYGYTF. The CDR3 DNA follows: TGTGCCAGCAGTTTGTGGGGATGGAACTATGGCTACACCTTC.

This chain connects TRBV6-5 to TRBJ2-7; the D is unclear. Trimming removed 6 bases at V and 2 bases at J, with 11 bases between. The CDR3 runs 13 residues. Germline values: CDR1 MNHEY, CDR2 SVGAGI. CDR3 nucleotides: TGTGCCAGCAGCCACGATGAAACCTACGAGCAGTACTTC. As protein: CASSHDETYEQYF.

This clonotype was seen more than once but under ten times. The genes are TRBV29-1 and TRBJ2-7, with 11 bases identical to TRBD2. From germline, CDR1 is SQVTM and CDR2 ANQGSEA. This CDR3 has 15 amino acids. Trimming at V came to 4 bases and at J to 2 bases, leaving 7 bases not matched to a gene. CDR3 loop: CSVVAGGPSPYEQYF. CDR3 nucleotide sequence: TGCAGCGTTGTAGCGGGGGGGCCTTCGCCCTACGAGCAGTACTTC.

This clonotype is a singleton in its sample. The V and J genes are TRBV6-5 and TRBJ1-1, with D perhaps TRBD1 (6 bases). The CDR3 covers 15 residues. CDR1 MNHEY and CDR2 SVGAGI come from the germline V gene. V was shortened by 6 bases and J by 0 bases, with 14 bases between the two germline ends. The chain's CDR3 is CASSPNSGVNTEAFF. The CDR3 region has the DNA TGTGCCAGCAGCCCCAACTCAGGGGTGAACACTGAAGCTTTCTTT.

This clonotype was counted a few times. The chain carries TRBV5-1 and TRBJ2-3, with 8 positions matching TRBD1. V shed 1 base and J 5 bases; nucleotides not matched to a gene: 3. Per the germline V gene, CDR1 is SGHRS and CDR2 is YFSETQ. CDR3 length: 14 amino acids. This chain's CDR3 is CASSLSRGQDTQYF. The CDR3 nucleotides read TGCGCCAGCAGCTTGTCCAGGGGGCAAGATACGCAGTATTTT.